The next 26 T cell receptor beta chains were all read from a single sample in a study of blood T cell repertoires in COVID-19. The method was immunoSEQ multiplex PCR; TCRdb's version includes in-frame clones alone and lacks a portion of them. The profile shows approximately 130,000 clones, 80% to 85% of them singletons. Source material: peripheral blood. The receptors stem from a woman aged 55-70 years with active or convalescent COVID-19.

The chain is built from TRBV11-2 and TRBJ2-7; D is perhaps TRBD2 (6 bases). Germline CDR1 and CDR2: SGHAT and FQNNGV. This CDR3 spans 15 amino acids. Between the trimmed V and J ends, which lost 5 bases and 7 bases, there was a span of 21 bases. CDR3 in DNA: TGTGCCAGCAGCGAACAAACGGGGGACGGCGTGGAGCAGTACTTC. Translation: CASSEQTGDGVEQYF.

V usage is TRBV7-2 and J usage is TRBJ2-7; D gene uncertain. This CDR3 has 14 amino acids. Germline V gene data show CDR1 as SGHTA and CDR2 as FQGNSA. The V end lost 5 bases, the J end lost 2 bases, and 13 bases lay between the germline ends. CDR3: CASSLTTQAYEQYF. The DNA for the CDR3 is TGTGCCAGCAGCCTTACCACGCAGGCCTACGAGCAGTACTTC.

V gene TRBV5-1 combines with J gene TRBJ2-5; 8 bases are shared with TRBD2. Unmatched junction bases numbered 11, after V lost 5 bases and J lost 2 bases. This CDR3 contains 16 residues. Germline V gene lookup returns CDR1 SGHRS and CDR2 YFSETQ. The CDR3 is CASSHTPGTSQETQYF. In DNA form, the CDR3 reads TGCGCCAGCAGTCACACACCCGGGACTAGTCAAGAGACCCAGTACTTC.

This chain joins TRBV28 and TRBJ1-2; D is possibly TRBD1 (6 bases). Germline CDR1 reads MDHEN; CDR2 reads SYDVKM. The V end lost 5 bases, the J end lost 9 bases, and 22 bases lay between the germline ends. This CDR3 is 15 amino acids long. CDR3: CASSHTTKDSLSYTF. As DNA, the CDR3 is TGTGCCAGCAGTCATACGACCAAGGACAGTTTGAGCTACACCTTC.

The CDR3 is CASSPSLGASGVYNEQFF. The DNA of the CDR3 is TGTGCCAGCAGTCCTAGCTTAGGGGCTAGCGGAGTATACAATGAGCAGTTCTTC. V is TRBV28 and J is TRBJ2-1; TRBD2 matches 7 bases. Germline lookup yields CDR1 MDHEN and CDR2 SYDVKM. V lost 5 bases and J lost 4; bases outside the gene matches: 17. The CDR3 loop spans 18 amino acids. The whole variable domain, filled in from reference TRBV28 and TRBJ2-1, reads DVKVTQSSRYLVKRTGEKVFLECVQDMDHENMFWYRQDPGLGLRLIYFSYDVKMKEKGDIPEGYSVSREKKERFSLILESASTNQTSMYLCASSPSLGASGVYNEQFFGPGTRLTVL.

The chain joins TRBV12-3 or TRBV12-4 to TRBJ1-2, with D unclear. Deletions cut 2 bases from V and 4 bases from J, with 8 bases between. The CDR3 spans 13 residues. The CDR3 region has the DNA TGTGCCAGCAGTTTAAGAGGATCCTATGGCTACACCTTC. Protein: CASSLRGSYGYTF.

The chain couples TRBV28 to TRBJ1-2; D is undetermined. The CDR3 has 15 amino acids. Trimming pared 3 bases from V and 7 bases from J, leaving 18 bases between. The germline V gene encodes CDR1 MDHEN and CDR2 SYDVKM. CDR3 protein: CASSFSRVSSSGYTF. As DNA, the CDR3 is TGTGCCAGCAGTTTCTCGCGGGTATCATCGAGTGGCTACACCTTC.

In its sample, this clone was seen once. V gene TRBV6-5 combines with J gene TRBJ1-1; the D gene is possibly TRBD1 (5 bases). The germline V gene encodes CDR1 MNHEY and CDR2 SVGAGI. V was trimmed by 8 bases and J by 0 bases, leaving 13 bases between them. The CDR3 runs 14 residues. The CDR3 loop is CASGPQGMNTEAFF. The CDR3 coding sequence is TGTGCCAGCGGGCCGCAGGGTATGAACACTGAAGCTTTCTTT.

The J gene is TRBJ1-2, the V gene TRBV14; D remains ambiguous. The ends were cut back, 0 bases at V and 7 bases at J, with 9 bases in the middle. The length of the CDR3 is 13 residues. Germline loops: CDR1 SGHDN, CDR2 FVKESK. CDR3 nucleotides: TGTGCCAGCAGCCAAGATCAGGCCCGTGGCTACACCTTC. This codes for CASSQDQARGYTF.

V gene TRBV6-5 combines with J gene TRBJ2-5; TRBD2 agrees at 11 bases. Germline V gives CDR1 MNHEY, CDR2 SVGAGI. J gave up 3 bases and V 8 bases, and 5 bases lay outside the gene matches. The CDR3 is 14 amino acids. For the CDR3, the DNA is TGTGCCAGCCGGCCTAGCGGGGGGAAAGAGACCCAGTACTTC. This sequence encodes CASRPSGGKETQYF.

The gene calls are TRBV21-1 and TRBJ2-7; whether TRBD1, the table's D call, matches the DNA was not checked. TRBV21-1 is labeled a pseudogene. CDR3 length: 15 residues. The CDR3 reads CASRKAGTGTYEQYV. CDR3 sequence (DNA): TGTGCCAGCAGAAAAGCCGGGACAGGGACCTACGAGCAGTACGTC.

CDR3 sequence reads: CASSDCGTAKETQYF. The DNA of the CDR3 is TGTGCCAGCAGTGACTGTGGGACAGCAAAAGAGACCCAGTACTTC. The rearrangement uses TRBV6-4 and TRBJ2-5; 7 positions agree with TRBD1. Germline CDR1 MRHNA, CDR2 SNTAGT. The V and J ends lost 1 base and 3 bases, in that order; junction bases with no gene match: 5. This CDR3 spans 15 amino acids.

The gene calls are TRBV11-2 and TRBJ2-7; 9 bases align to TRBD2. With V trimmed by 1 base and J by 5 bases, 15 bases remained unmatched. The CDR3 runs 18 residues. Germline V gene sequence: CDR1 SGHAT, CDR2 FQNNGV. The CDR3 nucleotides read TGTGCCAGCAGCTTAGGAGTACCTAGCGGGGTGATTACCCACGAGCAGTACGTC. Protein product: CASSLGVPSGVITHEQYV.

CDR3 bases: TGTGCCAGCAGTTACTACAACACCTACGAGCAGTACGTC. As protein: CASSYYNTYEQYV. The chain carries TRBV6-2 or TRBV6-3 and TRBJ2-7; no definite D call. Germline values: CDR1 MNHEY, CDR2 SVGEGT. The CDR3 runs to 13 residues. Deletions cut 1 base from V and 2 bases from J, with 6 bases between.

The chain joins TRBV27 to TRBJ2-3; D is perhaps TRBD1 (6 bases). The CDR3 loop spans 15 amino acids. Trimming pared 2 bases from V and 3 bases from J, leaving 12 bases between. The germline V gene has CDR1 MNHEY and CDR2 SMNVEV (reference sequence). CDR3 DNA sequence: TGTGCCAGCAGTTTAAACAGGGTATGGACAGATACGCAGTATTTT. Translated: CASSLNRVWTDTQYF.

The CDR3 is CASSPGFSGNTIYF. The CDR3 region has the DNA TGTGCCAGTAGCCCCGGGTTCTCTGGAAACACCATATATTTT. The gene calls are TRBV19 and TRBJ1-3; D unresolved. The CDR3 loop spans 14 amino acids. Germline CDR1 LNHDA, CDR2 SQIVND (reference sequence). Trimming took off 6 bases at V and 0 bases at J, with 9 bases between the two ends.

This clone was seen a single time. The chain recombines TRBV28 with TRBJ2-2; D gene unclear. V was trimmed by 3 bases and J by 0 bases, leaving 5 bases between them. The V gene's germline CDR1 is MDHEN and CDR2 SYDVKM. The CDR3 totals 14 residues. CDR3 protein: CASSFVSNTGELFF. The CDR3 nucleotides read TGTGCCAGCAGTTTCGTGTCGAACACCGGGGAGCTGTTTTTT.

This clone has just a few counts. CDR3 bases: TGTGCCAGCAGTGAAGGGGGTTTTTGGGGAGATCCCTACGAGCAGTACTTC. Amino acids: CASSEGGFWGDPYEQYF. The V and J genes are TRBV6-1 and TRBJ2-7; D may be TRBD2 (5 bases). The CDR3 is 17 residues long. The V gene's germline CDR1 is MNHNS and CDR2 SASEGT. The ends were cut back, 1 base at V and 2 bases at J, with 18 bases in the middle.

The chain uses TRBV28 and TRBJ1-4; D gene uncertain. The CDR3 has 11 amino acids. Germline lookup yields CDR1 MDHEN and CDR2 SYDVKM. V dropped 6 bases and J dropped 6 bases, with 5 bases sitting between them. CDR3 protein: CASRSDEKLFF. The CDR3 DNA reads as TGTGCCAGCAGGTCCGATGAAAAACTGTTTTTT.

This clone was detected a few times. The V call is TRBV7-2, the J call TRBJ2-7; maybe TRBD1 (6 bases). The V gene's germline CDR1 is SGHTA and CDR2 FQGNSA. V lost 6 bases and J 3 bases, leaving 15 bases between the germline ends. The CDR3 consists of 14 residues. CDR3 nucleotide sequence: TGTGCCAGCAGACTTACAGGGTCCAACTACGAGCAGTACTTC. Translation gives CASRLTGSNYEQYF.

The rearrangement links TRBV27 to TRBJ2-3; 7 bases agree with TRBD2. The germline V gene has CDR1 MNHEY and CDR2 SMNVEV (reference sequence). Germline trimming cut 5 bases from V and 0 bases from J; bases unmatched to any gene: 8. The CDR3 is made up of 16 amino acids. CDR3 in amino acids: CASSHERGSSTDTQYF. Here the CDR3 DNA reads TGTGCCAGCAGTCACGAGCGGGGATCTAGCACAGATACGCAGTATTTT.

CDR3 nucleotide sequence: TGCAGTGCTAGTGGCGGGAGCAGTACGAATGAGCAGTTCTTC. Protein product: CSASGGSSTNEQFF. The chain links TRBV20-1 to TRBJ2-1, with 7 bases lining up with TRBD2. The CDR3 is 14 residues long. The V and J ends lost 3 bases and 7 bases, in that order; junction bases with no gene match: 9. The germline V gene has CDR1 DFQATT and CDR2 SNEGSKA (reference sequence).

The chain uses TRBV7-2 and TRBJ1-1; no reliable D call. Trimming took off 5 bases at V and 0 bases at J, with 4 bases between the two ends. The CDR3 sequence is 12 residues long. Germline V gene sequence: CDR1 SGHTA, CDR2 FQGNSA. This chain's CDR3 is CASSLMNTEAFF. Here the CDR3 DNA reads TGTGCCAGCAGCCTAATGAACACTGAAGCTTTCTTT. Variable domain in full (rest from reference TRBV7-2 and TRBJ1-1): GAGVSQSPSNKVTEKGKDVELRCDPISGHTALYWYRQSLGQGLEFLIYFQGNSAPDKSGLPSDRFSAERTGGSVSTLTIQRTQQEDSAVYLCASSLMNTEAFFGQGTRLTVV.

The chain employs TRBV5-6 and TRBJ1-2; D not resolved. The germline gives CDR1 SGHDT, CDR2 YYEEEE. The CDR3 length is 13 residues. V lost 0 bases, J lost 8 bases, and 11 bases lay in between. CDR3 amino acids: CASSLGGGPGYTF. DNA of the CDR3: TGTGCCAGCAGCTTGGGTGGAGGGCCGGGCTACACCTTC.

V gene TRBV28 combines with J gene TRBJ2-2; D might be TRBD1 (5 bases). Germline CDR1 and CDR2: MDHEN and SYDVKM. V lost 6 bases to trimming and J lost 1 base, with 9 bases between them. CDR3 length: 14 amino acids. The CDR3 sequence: CASRPGLNTGELFF. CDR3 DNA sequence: TGTGCCAGCAGACCAGGGTTGAACACCGGGGAGCTGTTTTTT.

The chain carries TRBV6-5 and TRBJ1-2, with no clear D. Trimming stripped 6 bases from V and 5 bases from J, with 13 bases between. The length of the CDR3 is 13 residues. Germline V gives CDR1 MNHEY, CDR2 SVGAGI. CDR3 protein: CASSAPGLYGYTF. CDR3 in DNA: TGTGCCAGCAGCGCCCCGGGTCTATATGGCTACACCTTC.